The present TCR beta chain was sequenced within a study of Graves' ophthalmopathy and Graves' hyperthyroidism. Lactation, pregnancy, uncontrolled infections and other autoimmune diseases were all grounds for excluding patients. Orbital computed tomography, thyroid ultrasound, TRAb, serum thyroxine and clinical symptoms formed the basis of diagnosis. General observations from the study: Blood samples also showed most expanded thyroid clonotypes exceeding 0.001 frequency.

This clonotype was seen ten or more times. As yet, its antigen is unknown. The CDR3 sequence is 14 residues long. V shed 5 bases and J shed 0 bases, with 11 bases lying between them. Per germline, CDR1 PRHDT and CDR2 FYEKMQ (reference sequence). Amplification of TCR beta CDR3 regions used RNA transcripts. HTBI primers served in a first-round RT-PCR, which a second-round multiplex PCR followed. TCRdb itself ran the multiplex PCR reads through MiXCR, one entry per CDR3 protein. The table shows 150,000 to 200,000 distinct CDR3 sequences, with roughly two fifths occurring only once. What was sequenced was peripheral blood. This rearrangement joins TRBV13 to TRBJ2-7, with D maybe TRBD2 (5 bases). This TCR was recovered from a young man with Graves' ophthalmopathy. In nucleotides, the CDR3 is TGTGCCAGCAGCCCAGCGGTTAGCTCCTACGAGCAGTACTTC. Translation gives CASSPAVSSYEQYF.